The source of this T cell receptor beta chain is a study of naive and memory T cell subsets. With 0 bases clipped from V and 5 bases from J, the junction kept 6 bases outside the gene matches. There are 15 residues in the CDR3. The germline gives CDR1 LGHNA, CDR2 YSLEER. Both TRBC1 and TRBC2 were covered by a beta constant-region primer of two equimolar oligonucleotides. The ligated cDNA underwent four PCR rounds using SP2 and nested alpha and beta constant-region primers. MiXCR, applied by TCRdb to the UMI-ligation and nested PCR reads, yields one record per CDR3 protein. Of 98,000 or so distinct CDR3 sequences detected, over 9% appear once; the ten largest clones hold around 0.13%. On this clonotype: The antigen remains undetermined.

Study-level findings and limits: Naive repertoires, especially CD8, held a few larger clonotypes, possibly memory cells re-expressing CD45RA. In naive cells, over 95% of TCR sequences were seen only once. Findings for naive and memory subsets could not be checked against ground truth.

The receptor's source is a human donor in good health. V is TRBV4-3 and J is TRBJ2-5, with 7 bases that match TRBD2. Sequencing input: naive CD4+ T cells from blood. CDR3 sequence (DNA): TGCGCCAGCAGCCAAGAGCGGACTAGGCACGAGACCCAGTACTTC. This codes for CASSQERTRHETQYF.